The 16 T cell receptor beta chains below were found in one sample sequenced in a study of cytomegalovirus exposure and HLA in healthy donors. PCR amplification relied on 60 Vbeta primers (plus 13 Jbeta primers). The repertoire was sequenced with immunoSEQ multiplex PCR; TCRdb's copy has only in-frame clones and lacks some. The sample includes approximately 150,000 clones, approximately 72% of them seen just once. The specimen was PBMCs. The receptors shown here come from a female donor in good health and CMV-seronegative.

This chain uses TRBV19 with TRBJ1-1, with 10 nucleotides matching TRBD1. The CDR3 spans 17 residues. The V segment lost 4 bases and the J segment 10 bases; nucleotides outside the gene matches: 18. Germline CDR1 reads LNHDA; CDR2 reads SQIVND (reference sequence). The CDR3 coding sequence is TGTGCCAGTAGTACCAATTTGGCCGGGACAGGGGCTAGGGGAGCTTTCTTT. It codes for CASSTNLAGTGARGAFF. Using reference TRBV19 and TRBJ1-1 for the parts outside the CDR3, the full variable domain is DGGITQSPKYLFRKEGQNVTLSCEQNLNHDAMYWYRQDPGQGLRLIYYSQIVNDFQKGDIAEGYSVSREKKESFPLTVTSAQKNPTAFYLCASSTNLAGTGARGAFFGQGTRLTVV.

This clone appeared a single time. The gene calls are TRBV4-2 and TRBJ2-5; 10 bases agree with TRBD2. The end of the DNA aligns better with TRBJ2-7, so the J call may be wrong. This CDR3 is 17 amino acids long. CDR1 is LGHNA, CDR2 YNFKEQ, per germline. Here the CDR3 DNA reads TGTGCCAGCAGCCCCATGGGGGCTAGCGGGAGTCGGAACGAGCAGTACTTC. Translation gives CASSPMGASGSRNEQYF.

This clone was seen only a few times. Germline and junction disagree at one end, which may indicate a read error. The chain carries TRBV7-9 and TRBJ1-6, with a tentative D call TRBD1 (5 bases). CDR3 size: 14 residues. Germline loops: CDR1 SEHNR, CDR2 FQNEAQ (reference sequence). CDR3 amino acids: CASSQDPGFSPLHF. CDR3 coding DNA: TGCGCCAGCAGCCAAGATCCAGGGTTCTCACCCCTCCACTTT.

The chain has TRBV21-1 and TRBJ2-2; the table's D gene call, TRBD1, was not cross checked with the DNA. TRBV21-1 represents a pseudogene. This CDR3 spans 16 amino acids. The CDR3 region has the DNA TGTGCCAGCAGCTCTGGACAGGCGACGACCACCGGGGAGCTGTTTTTT. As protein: CASSSGQATTTGELFF.

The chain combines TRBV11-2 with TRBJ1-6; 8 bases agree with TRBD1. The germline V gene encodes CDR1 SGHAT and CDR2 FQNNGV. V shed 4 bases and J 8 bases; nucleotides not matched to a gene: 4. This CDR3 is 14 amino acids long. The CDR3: CASSSGQAYSPLHF. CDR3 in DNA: TGTGCCAGCAGCTCGGGACAGGCCTATTCACCCCTCCACTTT.

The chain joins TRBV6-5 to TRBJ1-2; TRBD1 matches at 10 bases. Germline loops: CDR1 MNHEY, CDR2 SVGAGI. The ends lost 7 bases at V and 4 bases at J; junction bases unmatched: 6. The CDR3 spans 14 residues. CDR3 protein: CASTAGQGIYGYTF. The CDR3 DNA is TGTGCCAGCACCGCGGGACAGGGGATCTATGGCTACACCTTC.

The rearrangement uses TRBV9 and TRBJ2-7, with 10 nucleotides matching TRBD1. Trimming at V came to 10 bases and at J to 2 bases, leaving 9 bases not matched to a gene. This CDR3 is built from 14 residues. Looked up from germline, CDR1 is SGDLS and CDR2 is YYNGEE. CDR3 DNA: TGTGCCTCCAACGCGGGGACAGGGGCCTACGAGCAGTACTTC. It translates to CASNAGTGAYEQYF.

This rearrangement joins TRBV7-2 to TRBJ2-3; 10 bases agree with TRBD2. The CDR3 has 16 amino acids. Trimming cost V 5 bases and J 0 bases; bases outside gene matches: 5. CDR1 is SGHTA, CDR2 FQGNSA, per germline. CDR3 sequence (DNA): TGTGCCAGCAGCCTTGCAGCGGGGGGGAGCACAGATACGCAGTATTTT. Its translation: CASSLAAGGSTDTQYF.

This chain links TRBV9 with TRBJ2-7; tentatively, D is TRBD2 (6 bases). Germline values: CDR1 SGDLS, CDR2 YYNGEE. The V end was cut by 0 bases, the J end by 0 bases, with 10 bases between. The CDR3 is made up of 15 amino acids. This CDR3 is CASSVGGASSYEQYF. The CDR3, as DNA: TGTGCCAGCAGCGTAGGCGGGGCGAGCTCCTACGAGCAGTACTTC.

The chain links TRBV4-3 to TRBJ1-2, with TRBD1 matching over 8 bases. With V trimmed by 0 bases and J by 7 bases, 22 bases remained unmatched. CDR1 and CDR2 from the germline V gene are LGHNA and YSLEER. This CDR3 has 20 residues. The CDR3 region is CASSQEGEVYETTGDFGYTF. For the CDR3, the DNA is TGCGCCAGCAGCCAAGAAGGGGAGGTATATGAAACGACAGGGGACTTTGGCTACACCTTC.

CDR3 coding DNA: TGTGCCAGCAGTCGACAGGGGTTTCGGACAGATACGCAGTATTTT. It is translated as CASSRQGFRTDTQYF. V and J are TRBV27 and TRBJ2-3, with 8 bases matching TRBD1. The CDR3 is 15 residues long. The trim removed 5 bases at V and 3 bases at J, leaving 7 bases unmatched. Germline CDR1 and CDR2: MNHEY and SMNVEV (reference sequence).

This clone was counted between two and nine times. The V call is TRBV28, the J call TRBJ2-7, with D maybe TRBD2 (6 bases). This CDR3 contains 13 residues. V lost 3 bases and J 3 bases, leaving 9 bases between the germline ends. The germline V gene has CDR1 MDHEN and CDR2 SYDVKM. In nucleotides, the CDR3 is TGTGCCAGCAGTTTGAGGGGAGGCTACGAGCAGTACTTC. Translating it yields CASSLRGGYEQYF.

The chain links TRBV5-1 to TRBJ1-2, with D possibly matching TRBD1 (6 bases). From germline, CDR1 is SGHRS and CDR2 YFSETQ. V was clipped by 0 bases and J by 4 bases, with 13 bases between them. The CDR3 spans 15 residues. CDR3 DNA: TGCGCCAGCAGCTTGGGGCCCGGACAGTCCTATGGCTACACCTTC. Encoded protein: CASSLGPGQSYGYTF.

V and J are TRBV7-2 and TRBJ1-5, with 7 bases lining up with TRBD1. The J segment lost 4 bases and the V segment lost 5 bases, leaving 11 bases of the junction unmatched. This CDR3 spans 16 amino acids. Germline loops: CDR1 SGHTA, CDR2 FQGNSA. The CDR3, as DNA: TGTGCCAGCAGCCGGACACCCCAACAGGGGAATCAGCCCCAGCATTTT. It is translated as CASSRTPQQGNQPQHF.

Here the CDR3 DNA reads TGTGCCAGCAGTTTGGTCCAGGGGACTACACCCTACGAGCAGTACTTC. Translated, it gives CASSLVQGTTPYEQYF. The chain has TRBV28 and TRBJ2-5; perhaps TRBD2 as D (7 bases). The J call is uncertain, as TRBJ2-7 better fits the DNA end. CDR3 length equals 16 residues. Germline V CDR1 and CDR2: MDHEN, SYDVKM.

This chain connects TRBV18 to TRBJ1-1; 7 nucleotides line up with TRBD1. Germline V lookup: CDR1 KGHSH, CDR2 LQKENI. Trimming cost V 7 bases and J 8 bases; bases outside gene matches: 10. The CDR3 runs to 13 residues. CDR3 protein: CASLFDRDPEAFF. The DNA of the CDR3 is TGTGCCAGCTTATTCGACAGGGACCCAGAAGCTTTCTTT.